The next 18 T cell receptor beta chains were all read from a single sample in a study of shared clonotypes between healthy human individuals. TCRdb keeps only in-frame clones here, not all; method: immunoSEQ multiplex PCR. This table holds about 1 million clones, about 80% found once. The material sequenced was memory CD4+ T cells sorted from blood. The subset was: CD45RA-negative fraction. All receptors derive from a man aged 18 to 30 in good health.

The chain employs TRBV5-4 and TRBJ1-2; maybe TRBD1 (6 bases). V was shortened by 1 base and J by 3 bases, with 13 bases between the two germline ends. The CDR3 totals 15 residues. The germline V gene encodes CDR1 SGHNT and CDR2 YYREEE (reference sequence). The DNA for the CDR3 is TGTGCCAGCAGCTTGCAGGGGACGGTTGACTATGGCTACACCTTC. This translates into CASSLQGTVDYGYTF.

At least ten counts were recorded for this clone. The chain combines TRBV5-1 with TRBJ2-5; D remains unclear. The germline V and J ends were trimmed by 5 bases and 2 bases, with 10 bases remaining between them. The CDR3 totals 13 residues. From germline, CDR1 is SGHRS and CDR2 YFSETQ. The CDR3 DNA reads TGCGCCAGCAGTAGGAGCGAACAAGAGACCCAGTACTTC. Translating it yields CASSRSEQETQYF. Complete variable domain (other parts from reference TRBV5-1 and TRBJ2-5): KAGVTQTPRYLIKTRGQQVTLSCSPISGHRSVSWYQQTPGQGLQFLFEYFSETQRNKGNFPGRFSGRQFSNSRSEMNVSTLELGDSALYLCASSRSEQETQYFGPGTRLLVL.

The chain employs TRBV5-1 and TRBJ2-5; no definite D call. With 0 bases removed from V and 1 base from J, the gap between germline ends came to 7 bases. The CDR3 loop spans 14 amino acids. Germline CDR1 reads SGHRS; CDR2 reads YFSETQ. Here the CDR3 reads CASSLATSQETQYF. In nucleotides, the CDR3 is TGCGCCAGCAGCTTGGCCACCTCCCAAGAGACCCAGTACTTC.

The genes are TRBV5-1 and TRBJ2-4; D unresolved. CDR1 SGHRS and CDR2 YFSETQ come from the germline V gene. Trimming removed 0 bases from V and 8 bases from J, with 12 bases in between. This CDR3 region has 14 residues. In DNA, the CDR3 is TGCGCCAGCAGCTTGGCCGAAGGGTTGGACATTCAGTACTTC. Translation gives CASSLAEGLDIQYF. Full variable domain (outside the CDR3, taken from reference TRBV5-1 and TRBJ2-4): KAGVTQTPRYLIKTRGQQVTLSCSPISGHRSVSWYQQTPGQGLQFLFEYFSETQRNKGNFPGRFSGRQFSNSRSEMNVSTLELGDSALYLCASSLAEGLDIQYFGAGTRLSVL.

This CDR3 reads CASRAGNSPLHF. The CDR3 DNA is TGTGCCAGCAGAGCAGGGAATTCACCCCTCCACTTT. This chain connects TRBV6-5 to TRBJ1-6, with D possibly being TRBD1 (5 bases). The ends were cut back, 6 bases at V and 7 bases at J, with 7 bases in the middle. The germline V gene encodes CDR1 MNHEY and CDR2 SVGAGI. This CDR3 spans 12 amino acids.

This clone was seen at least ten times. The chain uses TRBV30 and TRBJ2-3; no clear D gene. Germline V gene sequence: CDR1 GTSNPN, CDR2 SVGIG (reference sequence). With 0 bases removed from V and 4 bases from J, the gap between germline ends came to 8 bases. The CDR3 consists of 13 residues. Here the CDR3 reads CAWSVGTPDTQYF. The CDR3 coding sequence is TGTGCCTGGAGTGTTGGAACCCCAGATACGCAGTATTTT.

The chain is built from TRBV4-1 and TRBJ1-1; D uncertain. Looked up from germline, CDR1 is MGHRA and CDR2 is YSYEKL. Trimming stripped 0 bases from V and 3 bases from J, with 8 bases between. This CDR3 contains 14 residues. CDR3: CASSQDQGYTEAFF. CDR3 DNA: TGCGCCAGCAGCCAAGATCAAGGGTACACTGAAGCTTTCTTT.

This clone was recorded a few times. CDR3 coding DNA: TGTGCCAGCTCTGGGAGGGAGGGTTCCTACGAGCAGTACTTC. This encodes CASSGREGSYEQYF. This chain uses TRBV9 with TRBJ2-7, with 7 nucleotides matching TRBD2. The CDR3 has 14 amino acids. With V trimmed by 7 bases and J by 1 base, 8 bases remained unmatched. The germline CDR1 and CDR2 sequences are SGDLS and YYNGEE.

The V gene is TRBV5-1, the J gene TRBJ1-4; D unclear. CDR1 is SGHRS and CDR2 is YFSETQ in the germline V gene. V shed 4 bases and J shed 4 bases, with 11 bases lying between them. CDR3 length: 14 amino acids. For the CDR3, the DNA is TGCGCCAGCAGCCCGGCAGGAAATAATGAAAAACTGTTTTTT. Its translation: CASSPAGNNEKLFF.

In DNA, the CDR3 is TGTGCCAGCAGCCAAGAGAGAGGGGGTTACAATGAGCAGTTCTTC. It codes for CASSQERGGYNEQFF. The gene calls are TRBV14 and TRBJ2-1, with D possibly matching TRBD1 (6 bases). V was pared by 0 bases and J by 4 bases, with 10 bases between. The germline V gene has CDR1 SGHDN and CDR2 FVKESK. CDR3 length: 15 amino acids.

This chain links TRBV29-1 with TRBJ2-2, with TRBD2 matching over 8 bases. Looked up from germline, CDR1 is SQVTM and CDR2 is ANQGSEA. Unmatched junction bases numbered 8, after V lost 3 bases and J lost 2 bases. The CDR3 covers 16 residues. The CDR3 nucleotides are TGCAGCGTTGATCGTTCCGGGAGGGGAAACACCGGGGAGCTGTTTTTT. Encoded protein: CSVDRSGRGNTGELFF.

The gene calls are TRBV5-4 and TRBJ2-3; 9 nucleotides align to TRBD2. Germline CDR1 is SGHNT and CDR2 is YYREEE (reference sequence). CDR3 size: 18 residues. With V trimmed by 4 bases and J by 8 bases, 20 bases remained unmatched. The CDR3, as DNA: TGTGCCAGCAGCGAGACCGGGACTAGCCTCAGGTTGGATGCTACGCAGTATTTT. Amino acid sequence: CASSETGTSLRLDATQYF.

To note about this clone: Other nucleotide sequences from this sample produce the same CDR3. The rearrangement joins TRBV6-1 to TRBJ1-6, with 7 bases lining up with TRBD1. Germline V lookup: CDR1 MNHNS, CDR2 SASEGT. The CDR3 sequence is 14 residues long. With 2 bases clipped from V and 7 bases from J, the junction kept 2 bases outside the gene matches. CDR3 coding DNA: TGTGCCAGCAGTGAACTGGGACAGAATTCACCCCTCCACTTT. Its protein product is CASSELGQNSPLHF.

CDR3 nucleotide sequence: TGTGCCAGCAGCTTAGCGGTAGTCCAAGAGACCCAGTACTTC. This translates into CASSLAVVQETQYF. The chain is built from TRBV7-9 and TRBJ2-5; no firm D call. The germline gives CDR1 SEHNR, CDR2 FQNEAQ (reference sequence). The CDR3 consists of 14 residues. V was trimmed by 0 bases and J by 1 base, leaving 6 bases between them.

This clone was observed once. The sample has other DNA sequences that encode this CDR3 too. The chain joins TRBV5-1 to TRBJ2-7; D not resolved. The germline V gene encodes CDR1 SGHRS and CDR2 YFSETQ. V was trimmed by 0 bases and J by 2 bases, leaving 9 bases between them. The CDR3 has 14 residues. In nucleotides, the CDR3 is TGCGCCAGCAGCTTGGATGGCGGAACCTACGAGCAGTACTTC. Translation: CASSLDGGTYEQYF.

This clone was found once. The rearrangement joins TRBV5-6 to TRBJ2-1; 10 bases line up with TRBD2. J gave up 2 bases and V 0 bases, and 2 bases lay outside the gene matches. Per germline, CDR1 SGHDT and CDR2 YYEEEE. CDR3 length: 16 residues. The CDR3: CASSLGGLAAYNEQFF. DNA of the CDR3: TGTGCCAGCAGCTTGGGAGGACTAGCGGCCTACAATGAGCAGTTCTTC.

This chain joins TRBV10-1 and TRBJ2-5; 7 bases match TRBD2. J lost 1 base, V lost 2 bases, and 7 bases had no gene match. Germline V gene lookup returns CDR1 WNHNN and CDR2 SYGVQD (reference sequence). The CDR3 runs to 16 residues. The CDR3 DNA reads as TGCGCCAGCAGTGAGGGCCTCGGCGGGGGCCAAGAGACCCAGTACTTC. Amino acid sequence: CASSEGLGGGQETQYF.

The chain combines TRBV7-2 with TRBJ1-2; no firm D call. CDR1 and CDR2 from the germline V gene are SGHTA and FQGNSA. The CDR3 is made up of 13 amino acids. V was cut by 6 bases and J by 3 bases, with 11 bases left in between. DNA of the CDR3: TGTGCCAGCAGGCGGACGACGTACTATGGCTACACCTTC. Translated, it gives CASRRTTYYGYTF.